These 10 T cell receptor beta chains share one sample of origin, sequenced in a study of blood T cell repertoires in COVID-19. The assay was immunoSEQ multiplex PCR, and TCRdb's table has in-frame clones only and misses some. The table records around 230,000 clones, approximately 82% of them present only once. The sample consisted of peripheral blood. The receptor source for this set is a man in his forties who had recovered from COVID-19.

This clone was recorded only once. The chain has TRBV5-6 and TRBJ1-2, with 7 bases lining up with TRBD1. The CDR3 loop spans 14 amino acids. Germline CDR1 and CDR2: SGHDT and YYEEEE. J lost 3 bases, V lost 4 bases, and 6 bases had no gene match. CDR3 sequence reads: CASSPQGEYYGYTF. The CDR3 coding sequence is TGTGCCAGCAGCCCCCAGGGGGAGTACTATGGCTACACCTTC.

The sample holds a few counts of this clone. The chain is built from TRBV18 and TRBJ1-1; possibly TRBD1 for D (5 bases). CDR3 size: 14 residues. V was trimmed by 6 bases and J by 3 bases, leaving 14 bases between them. CDR1 and CDR2 (germline): KGHSH, LQKENI. CDR3 protein: CASSKTALDTEAFF. DNA of the CDR3: TGTGCCAGCTCCAAGACAGCCTTGGACACTGAAGCTTTCTTT.

The V and J genes are TRBV7-9 and TRBJ1-6, with TRBD1 identical over 8 bases. V trimming: 5 bases; J trimming: 6 bases; junction bases outside the gene matches: 3. Germline V gives CDR1 SEHNR, CDR2 FQNEAQ (reference sequence). This CDR3 comprises 14 residues. The CDR3 loop is CASSPDRGNSPLHF. CDR3 nucleotide sequence: TGTGCCAGCAGCCCAGACAGGGGTAATTCACCCCTCCACTTT. The full variable domain, in which reference TRBV7-9 and TRBJ1-6 provide the parts outside the CDR3, is DTGVSQNPRHKITKRGQNVTFRCDPISEHNRLYWYRQTLGQGPEFLTYFQNEAQLEKSRLLSDRFSAERPKGSFSTLEIQRTEQGDSAMYLCASSPDRGNSPLHFGNGTRLTVT.

This chain connects TRBV19 to TRBJ2-7, with D possibly TRBD2 on 5 matching bases. V lost 9 bases, J lost 0 bases, and 12 bases lay in between. The CDR3 is 13 amino acids. The germline V gene has CDR1 LNHDA and CDR2 SQIVND (reference sequence). CDR3 residues: CARASGSSYEQYF. The CDR3 nucleotides read TGTGCCAGAGCTAGTGGGAGCTCCTACGAGCAGTACTTC.

The CDR3 loop is CASSFLLGQGPGELFF. Here the CDR3 DNA reads TGTGCCAGCAGTTTCTTGCTGGGACAGGGGCCAGGGGAGCTGTTTTTT. The V call is TRBV27, the J call TRBJ2-2; 10 positions match TRBD1. The CDR3 extends over 16 amino acids. J was trimmed by 8 bases and V by 3 bases; bases with no gene match: 9. Germline values: CDR1 MNHEY, CDR2 SMNVEV (reference sequence).

V is TRBV4-1 and J is TRBJ2-7; 7 bases map to TRBD2. The CDR3 has 13 residues. Trimming removed 4 bases from V and 4 bases from J; junction bases left unmatched: 4. Per the germline V gene, CDR1 is MGHRA and CDR2 is YSYEKL. The CDR3 is CASSPHGGYEQYF. The CDR3, as DNA: TGCGCCAGCAGCCCCCACGGGGGGTACGAGCAGTACTTC.

The rearrangement joins TRBV11-3 to TRBJ2-5, with D maybe TRBD2 (6 bases). V dropped 5 bases and J dropped 0 bases, with 13 bases sitting between them. The CDR3 runs to 15 residues. CDR1 SGHNT and CDR2 YENEEA come from the germline V gene. The DNA of the CDR3 is TGTGCCAGCAGCGCCCCGGGACTTAACCAAGAGACCCAGTACTTC. Translating gives CASSAPGLNQETQYF.

This rearrangement joins TRBV5-8 to TRBJ1-2; 9 bases fit TRBD1. The ends lost 7 bases at V and 8 bases at J; junction bases unmatched: 9. The CDR3 is 13 residues long. Germline lookup yields CDR1 SGHTS and CDR2 YDEGEE. CDR3 amino acids: CASAAGTGSGYTF. The CDR3 bases are TGTGCCAGCGCAGCCGGGACAGGGAGCGGCTACACCTTC.

The genes are TRBV11-2 and TRBJ2-1; TRBD2 matches at 7 bases. The CDR3 spans 16 residues. The J segment lost 2 bases and the V segment lost 5 bases, leaving 9 bases of the junction unmatched. CDR1 SGHAT and CDR2 FQNNGV come from the germline V gene. CDR3 DNA: TGTGCCAGCAGCCCTCTAGCGGACCTCACCTACAATGAGCAGTTCTTC. Translated: CASSPLADLTYNEQFF.

The chain carries TRBV9 and TRBJ2-7; 10 positions match TRBD2. Per the germline V gene, CDR1 is SGDLS and CDR2 is YYNGEE. V lost 0 bases to trimming and J lost 2 bases; unmatched junction nucleotides: 2. The CDR3 loop spans 15 amino acids. CDR3 DNA: TGTGCCAGCAGCGTAGCTAGCGGGAGAACCTACGAGCAGTACTTC. Its translation: CASSVASGRTYEQYF. Using reference TRBV9 and TRBJ2-7 for the parts outside the CDR3, the full variable domain is DSGVTQTPKHLITATGQRVTLRCSPRSGDLSVYWYQQSLDQGLQFLIQYYNGEERAKGNILERFSAQQFPDLHSELNLSSLELGDSALYFCASSVASGRTYEQYFGPGTRLTVT.